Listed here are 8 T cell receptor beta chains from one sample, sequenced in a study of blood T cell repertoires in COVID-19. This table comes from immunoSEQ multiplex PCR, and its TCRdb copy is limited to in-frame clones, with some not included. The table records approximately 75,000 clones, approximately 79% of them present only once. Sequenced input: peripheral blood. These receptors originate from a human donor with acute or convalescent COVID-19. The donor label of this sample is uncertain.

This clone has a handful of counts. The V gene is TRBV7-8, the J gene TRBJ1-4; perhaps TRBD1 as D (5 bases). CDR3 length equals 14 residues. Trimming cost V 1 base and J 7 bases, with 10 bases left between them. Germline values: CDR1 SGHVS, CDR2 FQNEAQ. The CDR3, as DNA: TGTGCCAGCAGCTTAGGGGGCCTGGGTGAAAAACTGTTTTTT. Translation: CASSLGGLGEKLFF.

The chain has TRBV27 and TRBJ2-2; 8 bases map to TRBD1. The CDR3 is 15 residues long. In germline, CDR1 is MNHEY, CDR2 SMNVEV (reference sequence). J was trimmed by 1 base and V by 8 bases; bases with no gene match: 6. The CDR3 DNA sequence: TGTGCCAGCGGCCCGGGACAGGTGAACACCGGGGAGCTGTTTTTT. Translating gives CASGPGQVNTGELFF.

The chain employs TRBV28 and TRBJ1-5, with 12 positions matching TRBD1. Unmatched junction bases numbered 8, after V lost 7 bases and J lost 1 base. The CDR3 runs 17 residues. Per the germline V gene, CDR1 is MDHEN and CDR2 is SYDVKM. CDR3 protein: CASNSGQGAISNQPQHF. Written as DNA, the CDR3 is TGTGCCAGCAACTCGGGACAGGGGGCTATCAGCAATCAGCCCCAGCATTTT.

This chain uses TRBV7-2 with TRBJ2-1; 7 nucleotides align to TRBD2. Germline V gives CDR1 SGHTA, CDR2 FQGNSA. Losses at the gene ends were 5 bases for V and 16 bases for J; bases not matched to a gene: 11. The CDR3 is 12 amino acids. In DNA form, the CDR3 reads TGTGCCAGCAGCCCGGGCGGGGGAGAGGAATTCTTC. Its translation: CASSPGGGEEFF.

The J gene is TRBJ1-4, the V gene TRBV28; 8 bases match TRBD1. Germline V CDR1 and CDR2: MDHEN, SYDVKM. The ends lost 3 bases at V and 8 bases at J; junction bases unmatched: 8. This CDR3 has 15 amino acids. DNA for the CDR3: TGTGCCAGCAGTTTTCGGACAGGGAGTCGGGAAAAACTGTTTTTT. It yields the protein CASSFRTGSREKLFF.

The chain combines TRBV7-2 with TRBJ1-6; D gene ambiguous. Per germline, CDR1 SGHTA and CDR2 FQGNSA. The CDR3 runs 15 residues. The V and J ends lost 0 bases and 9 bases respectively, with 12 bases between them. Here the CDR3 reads CASSLATIGASPLHF. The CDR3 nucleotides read TGTGCCAGCAGCTTAGCGACAATCGGTGCTTCACCCCTCCACTTT. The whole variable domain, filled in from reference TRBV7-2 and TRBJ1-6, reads GAGVSQSPSNKVTEKGKDVELRCDPISGHTALYWYRQSLGQGLEFLIYFQGNSAPDKSGLPSDRFSAERTGGSVSTLTIQRTQQEDSAVYLCASSLATIGASPLHFGNGTRLTVT.

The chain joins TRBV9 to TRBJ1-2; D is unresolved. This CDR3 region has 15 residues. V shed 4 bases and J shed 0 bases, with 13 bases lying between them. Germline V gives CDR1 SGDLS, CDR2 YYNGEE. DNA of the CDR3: TGTGCCAGCAGCTCAGCAGCTCTAGCTAACTATGGCTACACCTTC. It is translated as CASSSAALANYGYTF.

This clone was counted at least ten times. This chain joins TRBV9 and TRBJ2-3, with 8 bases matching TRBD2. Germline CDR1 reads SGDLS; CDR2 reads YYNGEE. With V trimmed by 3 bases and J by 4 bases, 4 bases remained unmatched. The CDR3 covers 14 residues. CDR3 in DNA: TGTGCCAGCAGCGCGGGAGGGGGACCAGATACGCAGTATTTT. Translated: CASSAGGGPDTQYF. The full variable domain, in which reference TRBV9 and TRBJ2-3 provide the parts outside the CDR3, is DSGVTQTPKHLITATGQRVTLRCSPRSGDLSVYWYQQSLDQGLQFLIQYYNGEERAKGNILERFSAQQFPDLHSELNLSSLELGDSALYFCASSAGGGPDTQYFGPGTRLTVL.